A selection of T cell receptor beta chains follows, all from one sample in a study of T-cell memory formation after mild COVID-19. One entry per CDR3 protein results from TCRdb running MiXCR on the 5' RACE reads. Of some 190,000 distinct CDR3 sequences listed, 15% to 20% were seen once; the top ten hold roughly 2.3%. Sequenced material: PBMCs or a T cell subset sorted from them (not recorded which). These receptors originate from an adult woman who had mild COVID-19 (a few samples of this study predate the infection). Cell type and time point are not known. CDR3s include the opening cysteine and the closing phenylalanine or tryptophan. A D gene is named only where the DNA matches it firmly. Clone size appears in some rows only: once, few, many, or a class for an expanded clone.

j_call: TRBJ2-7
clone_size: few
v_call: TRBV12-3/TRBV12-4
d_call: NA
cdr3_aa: CASSFRTETYEQYF
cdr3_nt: TGTGCCAGCAGCTTTCGGACAGAAACCTACGAGCAGTACTTC

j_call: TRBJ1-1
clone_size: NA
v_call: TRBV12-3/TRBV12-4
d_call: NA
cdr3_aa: CASSYTTQGRTEAFF
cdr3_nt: TGTGCCAGCAGCTACACAACACAGGGCCGGACTGAAGCTTTCTTT

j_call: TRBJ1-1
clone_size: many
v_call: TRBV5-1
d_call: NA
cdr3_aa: CASSARGTEAFF
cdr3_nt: TGCGCCAGCAGCGCCAGAGGAACTGAAGCTTTCTTT

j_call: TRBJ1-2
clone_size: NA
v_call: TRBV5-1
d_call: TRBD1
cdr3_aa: CASQGQGEYGYTF
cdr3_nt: TGCGCCAGCCAGGGACAGGGGGAGTATGGCTACACCTTC

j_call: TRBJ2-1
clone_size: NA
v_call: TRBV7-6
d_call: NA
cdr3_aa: CASSLPLWTENTHEQFF
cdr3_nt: TGTGCCAGCAGCCTCCCCCTGTGGACCGAAAATACCCATGAGCAGTTCTTC

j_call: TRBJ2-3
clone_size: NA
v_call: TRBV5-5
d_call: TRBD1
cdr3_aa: CASSPQGASPDTQYF
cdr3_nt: TGTGCCAGCAGCCCCCAGGGGGCGTCCCCAGATACGCAGTATTTT

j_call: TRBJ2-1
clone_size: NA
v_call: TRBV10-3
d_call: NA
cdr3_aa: CAISESVSLHPFF
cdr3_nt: TGTGCCATCAGTGAGTCGGTGAGCCTGCACCCGTTCTTC

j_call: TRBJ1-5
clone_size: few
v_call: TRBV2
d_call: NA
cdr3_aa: CASNTEQGGGNQPQHF
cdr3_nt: TGTGCCAGCAACACCGAACAGGGAGGAGGCAATCAGCCCCAGCATTTT

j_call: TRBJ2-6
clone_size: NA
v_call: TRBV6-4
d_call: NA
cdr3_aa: CASSDQTSGANVLTF
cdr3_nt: TGTGCCAGCAGTGACCAAACCTCTGGGGCCAACGTCCTGACTTTC

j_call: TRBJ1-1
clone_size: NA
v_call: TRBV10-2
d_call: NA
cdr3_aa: CASLAGGRNGGAFF
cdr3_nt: TGCGCCAGTCTGGCCGGGGGACGCAACGGTGGAGCTTTCTTT

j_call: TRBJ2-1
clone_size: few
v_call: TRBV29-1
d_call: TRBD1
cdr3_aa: CSVEMGQLSYNEQFF
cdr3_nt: TGCAGCGTTGAAATGGGACAGCTCTCCTACAATGAGCAGTTCTTC

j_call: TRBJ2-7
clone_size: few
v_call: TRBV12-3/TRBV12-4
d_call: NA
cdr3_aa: CASSDPSYEQYF
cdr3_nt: TGTGCCAGCAGCGATCCTTCCTACGAGCAGTACTTC

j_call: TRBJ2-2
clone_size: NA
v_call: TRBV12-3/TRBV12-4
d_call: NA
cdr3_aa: CASSPGRKNTGELFF
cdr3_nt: TGTGCCAGCAGTCCGGGACGGAAGAACACCGGGGAGCTGTTTTTT

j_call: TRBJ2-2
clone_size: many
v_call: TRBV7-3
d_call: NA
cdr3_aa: CASSLTGGQPGELFF
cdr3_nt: TGTGCCAGCAGCTTAACGGGGGGGCAACCCGGGGAGCTGTTTTTT

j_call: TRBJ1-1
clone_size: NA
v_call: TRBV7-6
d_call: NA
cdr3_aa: CASTHNPNTEAFF
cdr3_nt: TGTGCCAGCACCCACAACCCGAACACTGAAGCTTTCTTT

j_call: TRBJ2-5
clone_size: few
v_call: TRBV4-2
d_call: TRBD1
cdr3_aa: CASNTGVRGETQYF
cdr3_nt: TGTGCCAGCAACACAGGGGTTCGAGGGGAGACCCAGTACTTC

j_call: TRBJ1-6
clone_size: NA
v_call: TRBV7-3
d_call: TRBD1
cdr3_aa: CASSPEPGQYNSPLHF
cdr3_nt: TGTGCCAGCAGCCCAGAACCGGGACAGTATAATTCACCCCTCCACTTT

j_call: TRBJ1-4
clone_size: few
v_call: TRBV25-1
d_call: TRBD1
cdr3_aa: CASSESLGTGEKLFF
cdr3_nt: TGTGCCAGCAGTGAATCCCTTGGGACAGGTGAAAAACTGTTTTTT

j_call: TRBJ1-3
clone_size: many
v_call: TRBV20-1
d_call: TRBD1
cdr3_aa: CSAGMGQVISGNTIYF
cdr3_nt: TGCAGTGCTGGGATGGGACAGGTCATCTCTGGAAACACCATATATTTT

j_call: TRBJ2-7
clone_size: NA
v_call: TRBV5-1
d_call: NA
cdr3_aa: CASSPDSSETYEQYF
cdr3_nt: TGCGCCAGCAGCCCCGACAGCTCCGAAACCTACGAGCAGTACTTC

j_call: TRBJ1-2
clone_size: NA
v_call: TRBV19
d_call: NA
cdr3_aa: CASSTPFETVQEVGYTF
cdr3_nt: TGTGCCAGTAGTACGCCTTTTGAGACGGTGCAAGAGGTTGGCTACACCTTC

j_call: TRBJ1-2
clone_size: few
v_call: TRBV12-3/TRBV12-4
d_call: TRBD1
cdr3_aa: CASRLQGATYGYTF
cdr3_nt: TGTGCCAGCAGGTTACAGGGGGCGACCTATGGCTACACCTTC

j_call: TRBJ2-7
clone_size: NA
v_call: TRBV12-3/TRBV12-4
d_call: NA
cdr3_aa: CASSPRVGYYEQYF
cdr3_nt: TGTGCCAGCAGTCCCAGGGTAGGGTACTACGAGCAGTACTTC

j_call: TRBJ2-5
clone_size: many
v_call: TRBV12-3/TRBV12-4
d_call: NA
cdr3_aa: CASSSRTGSETQYF
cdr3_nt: TGTGCCAGCAGTTCACGAACAGGTTCAGAGACCCAGTACTTC

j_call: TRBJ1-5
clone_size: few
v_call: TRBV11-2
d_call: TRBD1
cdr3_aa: CASSPLSGTAGQPQHF
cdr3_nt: TGTGCCAGCAGCCCACTTTCCGGGACAGCCGGTCAGCCCCAGCATTTT

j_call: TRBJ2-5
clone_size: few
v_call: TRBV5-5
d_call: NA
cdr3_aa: CASSLSSLLAGLQETQYF
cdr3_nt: TGTGCCAGCAGCTTGTCTAGCCTGCTGGCAGGTTTACAAGAGACCCAGTACTTC

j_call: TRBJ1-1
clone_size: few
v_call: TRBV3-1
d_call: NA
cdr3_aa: CASSQEQGNTEAFF
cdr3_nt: TGTGCCAGCAGCCAAGAGCAGGGGAACACTGAAGCTTTCTTT

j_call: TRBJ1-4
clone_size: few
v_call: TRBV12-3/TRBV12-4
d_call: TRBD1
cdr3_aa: CASSSRTGAGEKLFF
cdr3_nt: TGTGCCAGCAGTTCCCGGACAGGGGCAGGTGAAAAACTGTTTTTT

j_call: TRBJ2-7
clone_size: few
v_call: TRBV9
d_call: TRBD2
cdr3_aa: CASSGGGAGWYEQYF
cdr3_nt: TGTGCCAGCAGCGGCGGGGGGGCTGGTTGGTACGAGCAGTACTTC

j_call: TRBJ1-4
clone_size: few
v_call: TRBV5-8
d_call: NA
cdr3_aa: CASSWGQPTTNEKLFF
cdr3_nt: TGTGCCAGCAGCTGGGGGCAGCCTACAACTAATGAAAAACTGTTTTTT

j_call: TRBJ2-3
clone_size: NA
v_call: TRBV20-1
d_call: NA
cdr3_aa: CSASGTFTDTQYF
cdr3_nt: TGCAGTGCTTCCGGGACTTTTACGGATACGCAGTATTTT

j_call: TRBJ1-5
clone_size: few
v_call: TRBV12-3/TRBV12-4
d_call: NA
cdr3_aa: CASTTGFNQPQHF
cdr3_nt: TGTGCCAGCACCACGGGGTTCAATCAGCCCCAGCATTTT

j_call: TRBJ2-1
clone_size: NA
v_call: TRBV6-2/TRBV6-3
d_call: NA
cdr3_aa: CASSYSVNEQFF
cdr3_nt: TGTGCCAGCAGTTACTCGGTCAATGAGCAGTTCTTC

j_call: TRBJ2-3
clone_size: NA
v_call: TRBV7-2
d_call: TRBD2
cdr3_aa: CASSSRLAGGEDTQYF
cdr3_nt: TGTGCCAGCAGCTCGCGACTAGCGGGAGGGGAAGATACGCAGTATTTT

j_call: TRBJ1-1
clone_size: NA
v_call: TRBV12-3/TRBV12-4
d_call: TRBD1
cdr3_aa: CASRMTGDVNTEAFF
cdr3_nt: TGTGCCAGCAGGATGACAGGGGACGTGAACACTGAAGCTTTCTTT

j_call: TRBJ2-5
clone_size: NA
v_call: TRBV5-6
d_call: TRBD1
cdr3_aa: CASSLVRGQETQYF
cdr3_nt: TGTGCCAGCAGCTTGGTCAGGGGGCAAGAGACCCAGTACTTC